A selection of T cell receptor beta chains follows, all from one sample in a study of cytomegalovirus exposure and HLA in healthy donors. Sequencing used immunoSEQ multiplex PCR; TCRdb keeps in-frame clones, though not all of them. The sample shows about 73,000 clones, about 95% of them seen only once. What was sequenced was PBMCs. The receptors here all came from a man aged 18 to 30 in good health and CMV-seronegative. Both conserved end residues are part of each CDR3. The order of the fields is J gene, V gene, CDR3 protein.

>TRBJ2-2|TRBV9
CASSLGQGRTGELFF
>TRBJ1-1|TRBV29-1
CSARTENTEAFF
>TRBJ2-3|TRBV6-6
CASSYGIAGPDTQYF
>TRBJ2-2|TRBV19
CASTRGSGGVGELFF
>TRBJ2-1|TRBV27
CASSPRGDLYNEQFF
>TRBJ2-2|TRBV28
CASSLGGAGGELFF
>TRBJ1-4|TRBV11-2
CASSLQGYEKLFF
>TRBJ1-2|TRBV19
CASSRTAKRDSYGYTF
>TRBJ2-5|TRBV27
CASTLDRYHKTQYF
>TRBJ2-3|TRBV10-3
CAISESSGTGHADTQYF
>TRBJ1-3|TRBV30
CAWSVGGSGNTIYF
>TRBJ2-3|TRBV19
CASSYKTSGPSTDTQYF
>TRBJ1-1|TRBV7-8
CASSPTSWGGPKVNTEAFF
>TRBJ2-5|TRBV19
CASSMNRAETQYF
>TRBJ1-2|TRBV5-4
CASSPTHGTALSF
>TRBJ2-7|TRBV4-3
CASSRPGGVEQYF
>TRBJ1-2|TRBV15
CATSGTGDYGYTF
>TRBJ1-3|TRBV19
CASRVGGSGNTIYF
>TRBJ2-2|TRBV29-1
CSGKQGNTGELFF
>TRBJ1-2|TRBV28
CASHHSPGLDGYTF
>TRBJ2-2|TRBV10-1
CASSRTPGGELFF
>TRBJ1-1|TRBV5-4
CASRSSQGPEAFF
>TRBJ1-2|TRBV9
CASSVPGYGYTF
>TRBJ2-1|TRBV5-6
CASSLLGTGGNEQFF
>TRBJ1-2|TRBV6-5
CASSRGGAPIF
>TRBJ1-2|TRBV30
CAWSVRQDYGYTF
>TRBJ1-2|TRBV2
CASSYTGTGGGYTF
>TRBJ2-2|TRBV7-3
CASSLNSYTGELFF
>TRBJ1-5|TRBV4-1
CASSQETGMVGQPQHF
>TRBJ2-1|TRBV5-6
CASSLGWAGGNEQFF
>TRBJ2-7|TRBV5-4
CASSLAQVPYEQYF
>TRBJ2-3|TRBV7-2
CASSLFLSDTQYF
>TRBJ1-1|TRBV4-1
CASSQVLRLVNTEAFF
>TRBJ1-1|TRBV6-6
CASSFSDRVGEAFF
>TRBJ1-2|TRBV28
CASSLDRGGGYTF
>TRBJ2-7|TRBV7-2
CASSSRLAGDEQYF
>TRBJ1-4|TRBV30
CAWSALTGPNEKLFF
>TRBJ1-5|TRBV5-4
CASTSTLRGNQPQHF
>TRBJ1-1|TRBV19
CASTTMGSTLNTEAFF
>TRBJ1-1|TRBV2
CASSLIGQGGMNTEAFF
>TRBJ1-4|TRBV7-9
CASSPYGRATWGEEKLFF
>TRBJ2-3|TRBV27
CASSLSGLDTQYF
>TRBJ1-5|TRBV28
CASRAMGLKGAQHF
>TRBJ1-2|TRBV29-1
CSVEDRYLTGGNGYTF
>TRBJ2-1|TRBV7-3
CASSANRGAYNEQFF
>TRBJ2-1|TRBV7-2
CASSLTSGGAVEQFF